This T cell receptor beta chain was identified during a study of blood T cell repertoires in COVID-19. The wider study: Samples of COVID-19 (acute and convalescent) were obtained from the United States, Italy and Spain. The analysed material was cDNA or gDNA that came from T cells, B-cell-depleted T cells, or PBMCs.

In the source study's methods: Scientists estimated how many nucleated cells there were by amplifying reference gene primers. Some clones are missing from TCRdb's copy, which holds only in-frame ones; the method was immunoSEQ multiplex PCR. Clone size and V and J calls were adopted from that table, with D and trimming inferred from the DNA. The sample holds 150,000 or so clones; around 88% are singletons and the top ten take about 4.5%. J gave up 7 bases and V 5 bases, and 10 bases lay outside the gene matches. CDR1 and CDR2 from the germline V gene are LNHDA and SQIVND (reference sequence). The CDR3 consists of 14 residues.

This clonotype was obtained from a man in his fifties or sixties with COVID-19, enrolled during active disease. The chain uses TRBV19 and TRBJ2-7; 8 bases map to TRBD1. The sequencing sample was made of peripheral blood. CDR3 coding DNA: TGTGCCAGTAGTGTTCGACAGGGGTCGTGGGAGCAGTACTTC. It translates to CASSVRQGSWEQYF.